What follows are 21 T cell receptor beta chains derived from one specimen sequenced in a study of PD-1 blockade in classical Hodgkin lymphoma. TCRdb's copy holds only in-frame clones and misses some; the assay was immunoSEQ multiplex PCR. The sample yields 30,000 to 40,000 clones, roughly 91% seen once. Indicated time point: newly diagnosed, previously untreated cHL patient sample. The study purified CD4+ T cells from thawed PBMCs using magnetic negative selection. The sample was CD4+ T cells from blood. The receptors stem from a human donor with classical Hodgkin lymphoma.

The chain couples TRBV6-1 to TRBJ1-1; D ambiguous. V was trimmed by 8 bases and J by 0 bases, leaving 10 bases between them. The CDR3 sequence is 13 residues long. Germline V lookup: CDR1 MNHNS, CDR2 SASEGT. The DNA of the CDR3 is TGTGCCAGCGGAAAAAGTTTGAACACTGAAGCTTTCTTT. Translated, it gives CASGKSLNTEAFF.

The chain is built from TRBV4-3 and TRBJ2-1; D possibly corresponds to TRBD1 (6 bases). V lost 2 bases and J 7 bases, leaving 12 bases between the germline ends. The germline gives CDR1 LGHNA, CDR2 YSLEER. This CDR3 region has 14 residues. The CDR3 DNA is TGCGCCAGCAGCCAAAATCCCACAGGGAATGAGCAGTTCTTC. It is translated as CASSQNPTGNEQFF.

The rearrangement links TRBV10-1 to TRBJ2-3; no reliable D call. CDR1 WNHNN and CDR2 SYGVQD come from the germline V gene (reference sequence). V was cut by 6 bases and J by 3 bases, with 10 bases left in between. This CDR3 comprises 13 residues. In DNA, the CDR3 is TGCGCCAGCAGCCCCCCGGTGACAGATACGCAGTATTTT. It encodes CASSPPVTDTQYF.

The chain has TRBV5-1 and TRBJ1-3, with D unresolved. Trimming took off 2 bases at V and 4 bases at J, with 4 bases between the two ends. Germline CDR1 is SGHRS and CDR2 is YFSETQ. CDR3 size: 12 residues. CDR3 sequence (DNA): TGCGCCAGCAGCTTACTCGGAAACACCATATATTTT. Its protein is CASSLLGNTIYF. The full variable domain, in which reference TRBV5-1 and TRBJ1-3 provide the parts outside the CDR3, is KAGVTQTPRYLIKTRGQQVTLSCSPISGHRSVSWYQQTPGQGLQFLFEYFSETQRNKGNFPGRFSGRQFSNSRSEMNVSTLELGDSALYLCASSLLGNTIYFGEGSWLTVV.

V usage is TRBV6-6 and J usage is TRBJ1-5; tentatively, D is TRBD1 (5 bases). Trimming pared 2 bases from V and 6 bases from J, leaving 8 bases between. The CDR3 has 13 residues. The V gene's germline CDR1 is MNHNY and CDR2 SVGAGI (reference sequence). This chain's CDR3 is CASSYRGLQPQHF. CDR3 sequence (DNA): TGTGCCAGCAGTTACAGGGGTCTTCAGCCCCAGCATTTT.

This clone was seen only once. The chain carries TRBV28 and TRBJ1-5; 9 nucleotides match TRBD1. The CDR3 sequence is 17 residues long. V lost 5 bases, J lost 0 bases, and 8 bases stayed unmatched. Germline lookup yields CDR1 MDHEN and CDR2 SYDVKM. For the CDR3, the DNA is TGTGCCAGCAGTCCCCCCCGACAGGGGGTTAGCAATCAGCCCCAGCATTTT. Translation: CASSPPRQGVSNQPQHF.

V usage is TRBV2 and J usage is TRBJ1-5; D is uncertain. Germline V gives CDR1 SNHLY, CDR2 FYNNEI. The CDR3 totals 17 residues. V was trimmed by 4 bases and J by 0 bases, leaving 16 bases between them. The CDR3 here is CASSVGGGHFSNQPQHF. In DNA form, the CDR3 reads TGTGCCAGCAGTGTTGGAGGTGGGCACTTTAGCAATCAGCCCCAGCATTTT.

This chain uses TRBV18 with TRBJ1-1; TRBD1 matches at 7 bases. The CDR3 is made up of 13 amino acids. CDR1 and CDR2 (germline): KGHSH, LQKENI. Trimming removed 6 bases from V and 5 bases from J; junction bases left unmatched: 6. The chain's CDR3 is CASSLGQETEAFF. The CDR3, as DNA: TGTGCCAGCTCTCTTGGACAGGAGACTGAAGCTTTCTTT.

This rearrangement joins TRBV6-1 to TRBJ1-2; D perhaps matches TRBD1 (6 bases). The germline V and J ends were trimmed by 2 bases and 4 bases, with 14 bases remaining between them. CDR1 and CDR2 (germline): MNHNS, SASEGT. The CDR3 is 15 amino acids. The CDR3 sequence is CASSETARGLYGYTF. Written as DNA, the CDR3 is TGTGCCAGCAGTGAAACGGCCAGGGGCCTCTATGGCTACACCTTC.

There are a few counts of this clone. The chain recombines TRBV10-2 with TRBJ2-7; 7 bases fit TRBD2. With V trimmed by 10 bases and J by 2 bases, 8 bases remained unmatched. Germline lookup yields CDR1 WSHSY and CDR2 SAAADI. The CDR3 length is 13 residues. The DNA for the CDR3 is TGCGCCACAAGGGAGACTAGCCCCTACGAGCAGTACTTC. This translates into CATRETSPYEQYF.

V and J are TRBV6-1 and TRBJ2-1, with a possible D match to TRBD1 (6 bases). Trimming took off 3 bases at V and 6 bases at J, with 15 bases between the two ends. Germline assignment: CDR1 MNHNS and CDR2 SASEGT. The CDR3 runs 15 residues. CDR3 region: CASSDRGRVRNEQFF. The CDR3 DNA reads TGTGCCAGCAGTGACAGGGGTAGGGTGCGCAATGAGCAGTTCTTC.

V gene TRBV15 combines with J gene TRBJ1-4; TRBD1 matches at 7 bases. This CDR3 has 18 amino acids. Trimming took 5 bases from V and 0 from J; bases not matched to a gene: 12. CDR1 is LNHNV, CDR2 YYDKDF, per germline (reference sequence). This CDR3 reads CATSGGTASLATNEKLFF. CDR3 bases: TGTGCCACCAGCGGGGGGACAGCGTCATTGGCAACTAATGAAAAACTGTTTTTT.

This clone was seen a single time. This sequence joins TRBV4-2 and TRBJ2-3, with no clear D. Germline lookup yields CDR1 LGHNA and CDR2 YNFKEQ. V was shortened by 1 base and J by 1 base, with 6 bases between the two germline ends. The CDR3 has 14 amino acids. CDR3 nucleotide sequence: TGTGCCAGCAGCCAAGGGTCTGGCACAGATACGCAGTATTTT. Translation gives CASSQGSGTDTQYF.

The chain combines TRBV6-5 with TRBJ2-7; weak D call: TRBD1 (5 bases). This CDR3 is built from 11 residues. Trimming stripped 8 bases from V and 7 bases from J, with 12 bases between. Germline V gene sequence: CDR1 MNHEY, CDR2 SVGAGI. The CDR3: CASGRGEEQYF. The CDR3 DNA reads as TGTGCCAGCGGAAGGGGTGAAGAGCAGTACTTC.

This chain links TRBV4-3 with TRBJ1-4; 7 bases line up with TRBD1. Germline trimming cut 3 bases from V and 3 bases from J; bases unmatched to any gene: 4. This CDR3 spans 15 amino acids. Germline-derived CDR1 and CDR2 are LGHNA and YSLEER. The CDR3 loop reads CASSQTGQANEKLFF. CDR3 DNA: TGCGCCAGCAGCCAGACCGGACAGGCTAATGAAAAACTGTTTTTT.

The CDR3 DNA reads as TGTGCCACCAGCAGAGACACCGAAGAGACCCAGTACTTC. Translation: CATSRDTEETQYF. J is TRBJ2-5 and V is TRBV15; D gene unclear. Trimming stripped 0 bases from V and 3 bases from J, with 5 bases between. This CDR3 is built from 13 residues. Germline CDR1 LNHNV, CDR2 YYDKDF (reference sequence).

This rearrangement joins TRBV9 to TRBJ2-7; weak D call: TRBD1 (6 bases). The V and J ends lost 4 bases and 5 bases respectively, with 19 bases between them. The CDR3 runs 15 residues. Germline CDR1 is SGDLS and CDR2 is YYNGEE. This chain's CDR3 is CASSHAPGAPDEQYF. The CDR3 DNA reads TGTGCCAGCAGCCATGCCCCAGGGGCTCCTGACGAGCAGTACTTC.

The chain carries TRBV18 and TRBJ1-1, with D unresolved. The CDR3 is 15 residues long. Germline-derived CDR1 and CDR2 are KGHSH and LQKENI. V lost 3 bases, J lost 4 bases, and 15 bases lay in between. The CDR3 reads CASSPHMGGGTEAFF. The CDR3 region has the DNA TGTGCCAGCTCACCCCATATGGGTGGCGGCACTGAAGCTTTCTTT.

The chain joins TRBV2 to TRBJ2-3, with a weak D call TRBD2 (5 bases). This CDR3 has 15 amino acids. Germline CDR1 reads SNHLY; CDR2 reads FYNNEI. V dropped 7 bases and J dropped 0 bases, with 14 bases sitting between them. CDR3: CASTGGQSSTDTQYF. The DNA of the CDR3 is TGTGCCAGCACAGGCGGGCAGTCTAGCACAGATACGCAGTATTTT.

The J gene is TRBJ1-2, the V gene TRBV6-1; D might be TRBD1 (5 bases). Germline values: CDR1 MNHNS, CDR2 SASEGT. V was pared by 11 bases and J by 12 bases, with 19 bases between. This CDR3 is 11 amino acids long. The CDR3 loop is CARGRGVGNTF. The CDR3 DNA sequence: TGTGCCCGCGGGCGGGGGGTTGGTAACACCTTC.

In this sample, this clone turned up a few times. The J gene is TRBJ1-2, the V gene TRBV9; D is unresolved. This CDR3 has 15 residues. Per germline, CDR1 SGDLS and CDR2 YYNGEE. Trimming pared 6 bases from V and 3 bases from J, leaving 18 bases between. The CDR3 coding sequence is TGTGCCAGCACCACAAGTCCGGTTCTGGACTATGGCTACACCTTC. This gives the protein CASTTSPVLDYGYTF.